This T cell receptor beta chain is drawn from a study of shared clonotypes between healthy human individuals (dated by TCRdb to 2020 to 2022). Turning to the overall study: The cohort comprised two women and a few men aged 18 to 49 years. For each donor, three plates each were used for CD4 naive and CD4 memory, two plates were used for CD8 naive, and one plate was used for CD8 memory. To estimate repertoire size and how much clonotypes are shared between individuals, the study performed deep sequencing of blood TCR repertoires from a few healthy adults. To increase sequencing depth and limit assay-specific biases, TCR repertoire library preparation and sequencing were carried out by different laboratories using diverse techniques. Leukapheresis yielded between about 0.8 and 8.9 billion PBMCs per donor.

Relative to germline, V is 6 bases shorter and J is 6 bases shorter, with 15 bases between their ends. The CDR3 starts with the cysteine, ends with the phenylalanine, and has 13 residues. Just CDR3 DNA is preserved here, 39 bases in frame from base 1. Sequences MDHEN (CDR1) and SYDVKM (CDR2) are obtained from the germline V gene. A remark on this clone: Its cognate antigen has yet to be identified. No quality values exist for individual bases; no much larger clone is one base distant.

The donors were healthy, HIV-negative adults with no recently reported acute infections or vaccinations. Only Caucasian adults living in Nashville, Tennessee, USA were represented among the donors. The CD8 memory samples were a combination of magnetically selected CD45RO+ cells and CCR7-negative CD45RA+ effector memory (TemRA) cells. Blood was obtained by leukapheresis, after which PBMCs were separated by Ficoll-Histopaque density gradient centrifugation and cryopreserved in liquid nitrogen vapor phase. Analytical flow cytometry was used to check the purity and quantity of each magnetically sorted T cell population. From each sorted fraction, genomic DNA was isolated and quantified by UV absorbance on a Nanodrop 2000c. Using the deep immunoSEQ assay, multiplex PCR amplified TCR CDR3 regions from genomic DNA. For each cell subset, the extracted genomic DNA was distributed evenly across all wells of several immunoSEQ 96-well plates, and each plate served as one replicate. For sorted subsets, about 0.2 ug genomic DNA, equal to 25,000 to 35,000 T cell genomes, was loaded into each replicate PCR. Purified libraries were measured with a Qubit 3.0 fluorometer, size-checked on a Bioanalyzer 2100, and measured again with the KAPA Library Quantification kit. Every immunoSEQ 96-well plate was sequenced on a separate single-read 150-cycle Illumina NextSeq 550 flow cell. The source study handled its data this way. Because the immunoSEQ output included only junctional sequences and no quality scores, the filtering could not be the same as the filtering used for full-length reads. Sequences were annotated with PyIR, a Python wrapper for IgBLAST v1.9, and V/J genes and CDR3 were assigned using IMGT germline references. Reads were filtered out if the reads had weak V/J assignments (E-value above 1e-6), no CDR3, stop codons, out-of-frame junctions, or ambiguous translated residues. V3J clonotypes were defined as sequences sharing the same inferred V gene, J gene, and CDR3 amino acid sequence. To compute the percentage overlap between repertoires, the number of shared unique clonotypes was divided by the size of the smaller repertoire. Three approaches were used to assess repertoire richness: RTK rarefaction, the Chao1 estimator, and Recon v2.1 estimates of unobserved clonotypes. For all TCRbeta clonotypes obtained by the gDNA method from several donors, generation probabilities were computed with OLGA. What TCRdb holds here is the immuneACCESS table cut down to in-frame rearrangements. Part of the clones is not present; checked against another copy, under half of the missing clones reflect an unresolved V gene, and the others are unexplained. Clone size and V and J calls were adopted from that table, with D and trimming inferred from the DNA. A total of fewer than 150,000 clones appear in this sample, 65% to 75% of them only once. In total, the top ten clones hold around 25% of the sample.

The paper as a whole reports these results and caveats: Pairwise subsampling indicated that sequencing depth was expected to affect the degree of clonotype sharing among donors. About 4.5% of naive CD4, around 3.5% of naive CD8, roughly 2.4% of memory CD4, and 0.35% to 0.5% of memory CD8 clonotypes were shared across four donors. Compared with non-shared clonotypes, the clonotypes found in all four sorted-subset donors had higher generation probabilities. Because the study included a small number of donors, the genetic and exposure-history diversity represented was limited. Naive subsets generally had larger estimated clonotype richness than memory subsets did. Sampling was restricted to blood, and TCR repertoires in tissue are likely to differ from TCR repertoires in blood. Even with the large sequencing depth, rarefaction of the sorted-subset datasets indicated that sequencing was incomplete.

The sequence derives from a woman aged 30 to 39 in good health. The sequence joins TRBV28 to TRBJ2-7; tentative D gene TRBD1, with 5 bases matching. Sequences were obtained from memory CD8+ T cells sorted from blood. The sample's cell subset or site label, in plain terms: CD45RO+ cells pooled with CCR7-negative TemRA cells. The CDR3 sequence is CASSGHVRPEQYF. The DNA reads as follows: TGTGCCAGCAGCGGACACGTTCGCCCCGAGCAGTACTTC.